These T cell receptor beta chains were read from a single sample in a study of T-cell reconstitution after alpha-beta-depleted transplantation in children. TCRdb analysed the PCR reads with MiXCR anew, one entry per CDR3 protein. The sample includes about 400,000 distinct CDR3 sequences, roughly 16% seen only once; the top ten take approximately 29%. The source was PBMCs, mostly from graft donor cells, collected 360 days after TCRalphabeta/CD19-depleted stem cell transplant. Receptor source: a boy in the first two years of life who had a stem cell transplant for Wiskott-Aldrich syndrome, so the T cells may come from the graft donor. CDR3s include the opening cysteine and the closing phenylalanine or tryptophan. The D gene is left open where the match is weak. Clone size is stated in some rows and not others, as once, few, many or a class when expanded.

>-|TRBV2|TRBJ2-2|once
CASREQGLLRTGELFF
TGTGCCAGCAGGGAACAGGGACTTCTAAGGACCGGGGAGCTGTTTTTT
>-|TRBV20-1|TRBJ2-1|-
CSASKAGLDNEQFF
TGCAGTGCTAGCAAGGCAGGGCTGGACAATGAGCAGTTCTTC
>-|TRBV6-5|TRBJ1-6|-
CASSYRGGGFSPLHF
TGTGCCAGCAGTTACCGGGGGGGGGGTTTTTCACCCCTCCACTTT
>-|TRBV12-3/TRBV12-4|TRBJ2-7|-
CASSFDLGPLYEQYF
TGTGCCAGCAGTTTTGATTTGGGGCCTTTATACGAGCAGTACTTC
>-|TRBV5-1|TRBJ2-5|-
CASSSNFPGVQETQYF
TGCGCCAGCAGCTCAAATTTTCCAGGGGTCCAAGAGACCCAGTACTTC
>TRBD2|TRBV24-1|TRBJ2-7|-
CATSDGGEGNNEQYF
TGTGCCACCAGTGACGGGGGGGAGGGGAACAACGAGCAGTACTTC
>-|TRBV20-1|TRBJ2-1|-
CSARLWDPSSYNEQFF
TGCAGTGCTAGGTTATGGGACCCAAGCTCCTACAATGAGCAGTTCTTC
>TRBD2|TRBV4-3|TRBJ2-2|few
CASSQTSGSNTGELFF
TGCGCCAGCAGCCAAACTAGCGGATCTAACACCGGGGAGCTGTTTTTT
>-|TRBV20-1|TRBJ1-5|-
CSAMTTWSYSNQPQHF
TGCAGTGCCATGACTACCTGGTCATATAGCAATCAGCCCCAGCATTTT
>TRBD2|TRBV6-2/TRBV6-3|TRBJ2-1|few
CASSYVKRGDNEQFF
TGTGCCAGCAGTTACGTGAAGCGGGGGGACAATGAGCAGTTCTTC
>TRBD1|TRBV7-2|TRBJ2-3|once
CASSSARGRDTQYF
TGTGCCAGCAGTTCAGCCAGGGGGCGAGATACGCAGTATTTT
>-|TRBV10-3|TRBJ1-2|-
CAISGLVDGYTF
TGTGCCATCAGTGGCCTCGTCGATGGCTACACCTTC
>TRBD1|TRBV7-8|TRBJ2-3|few
CASSPGQVSTDTQYF
TGTGCCAGCAGCCCCGGACAGGTCAGCACAGATACGCAGTATTTT
>-|TRBV7-9|TRBJ1-1|many
CASSHHNRGSRAFF
TGTGCCAGCAGCCATCATAATCGGGGTTCTAGGGCTTTCTTT
>-|TRBV5-1|TRBJ2-2|-
CASSTGSGAGELFF
TGCGCCAGCAGCACGGGGTCGGGCGCCGGGGAGCTGTTTTTT
>TRBD1|TRBV10-3|TRBJ2-1|many
CAISVRDRVVGEQFF
TGTGCCATCAGTGTTCGGGACAGGGTGGTGGGTGAGCAGTTCTTC
>TRBD2|TRBV7-9|TRBJ2-2|few
CASSLMREGGTGELFF
TGTGCCAGCAGCTTAATGCGGGAGGGCGGCACCGGGGAGCTGTTTTTT